The present TCR beta chain was sequenced within a study of blood T cell repertoires in COVID-19. Turning to the study itself: COVID-19 samples, acute and convalescent, were from the United States, Italy and Spain. PBMCs, B-cell-depleted T cells, or T cells provided the cDNA or gDNA that made up the material.

During active infection, Seattle patients enrolled and were then monitored through disease. Original processing notes: Estimated nucleated cell counts came from reference gene primer amplification. Sequencing was performed with immunoSEQ multiplex PCR; in TCRdb, only in-frame clones are kept and a portion is missing. That table gives V, J and clone size, and the DNA gave D and trimming. This sample yields roughly 200,000 clones, of which roughly nine tenths are seen a single time; 10% belongs to the top ten. The CDR3 spans 16 residues. Per the germline V gene, CDR1 is SGHTA and CDR2 is FQGTGA. The V gene lost 5 bases and the J gene lost 4 bases, with 20 bases spanning the gap.

The clonotype originates from a woman in her 50s with COVID-19, enrolled during active disease. Sequenced material: peripheral blood. The rearrangement links TRBV7-3 to TRBJ1-2, with D perhaps matching TRBD1 (6 bases). CDR3 amino acids: CASSLTLGDTIYGYTF. The CDR3 coding sequence is TGTGCCAGCAGCCTCACTTTGGGGGACACTATCTATGGCTACACCTTC.